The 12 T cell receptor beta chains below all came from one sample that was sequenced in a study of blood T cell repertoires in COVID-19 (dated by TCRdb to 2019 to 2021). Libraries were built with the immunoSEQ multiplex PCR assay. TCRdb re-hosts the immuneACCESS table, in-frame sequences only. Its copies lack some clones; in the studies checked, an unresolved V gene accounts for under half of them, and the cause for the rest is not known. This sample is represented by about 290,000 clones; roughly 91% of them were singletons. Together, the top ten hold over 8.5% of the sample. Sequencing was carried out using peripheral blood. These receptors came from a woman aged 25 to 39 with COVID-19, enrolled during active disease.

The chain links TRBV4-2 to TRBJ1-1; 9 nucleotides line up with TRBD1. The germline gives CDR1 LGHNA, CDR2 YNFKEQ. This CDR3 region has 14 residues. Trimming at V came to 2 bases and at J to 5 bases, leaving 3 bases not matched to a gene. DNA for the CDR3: TGTGCCAGCAGCCAAAGGGACAGGGATACTGAAGCTTTCTTT. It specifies CASSQRDRDTEAFF.

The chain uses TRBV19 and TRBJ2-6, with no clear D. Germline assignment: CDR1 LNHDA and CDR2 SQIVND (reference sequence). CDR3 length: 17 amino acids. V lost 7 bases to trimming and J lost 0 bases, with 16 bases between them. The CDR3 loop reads CASTLLLGSSGANVLTF. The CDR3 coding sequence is TGTGCCAGTACCCTACTGCTAGGAAGCTCTGGGGCCAACGTCCTGACTTTC.

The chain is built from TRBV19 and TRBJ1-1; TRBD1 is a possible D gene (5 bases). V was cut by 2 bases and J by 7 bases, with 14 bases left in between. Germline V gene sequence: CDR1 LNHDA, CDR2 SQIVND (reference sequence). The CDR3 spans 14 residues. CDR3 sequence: CASSISGGPLEAFF. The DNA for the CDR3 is TGTGCCAGTAGTATATCGGGGGGTCCCCTTGAAGCTTTCTTT.

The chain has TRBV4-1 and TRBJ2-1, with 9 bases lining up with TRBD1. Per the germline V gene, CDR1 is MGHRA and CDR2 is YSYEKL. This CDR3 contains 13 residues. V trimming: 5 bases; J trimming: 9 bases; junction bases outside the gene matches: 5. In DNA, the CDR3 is TGCGCCAGCAGCGTATACAGGGGGCTTGAGCAGTTCTTC. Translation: CASSVYRGLEQFF.

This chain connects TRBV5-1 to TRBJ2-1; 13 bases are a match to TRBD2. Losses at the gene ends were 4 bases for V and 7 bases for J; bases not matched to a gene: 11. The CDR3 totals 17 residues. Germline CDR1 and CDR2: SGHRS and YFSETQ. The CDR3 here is CASSVRLAGGPWNEQFF. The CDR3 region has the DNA TGCGCCAGCAGCGTCCGACTAGCGGGGGGCCCCTGGAATGAGCAGTTCTTC.

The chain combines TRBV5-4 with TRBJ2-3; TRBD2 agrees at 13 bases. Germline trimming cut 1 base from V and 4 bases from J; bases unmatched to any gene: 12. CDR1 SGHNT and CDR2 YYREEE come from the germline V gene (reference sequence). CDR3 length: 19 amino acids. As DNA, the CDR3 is TGTGCCAGCAGCTTGCAACCCCTGACTAGCGGGGGGAGAGCAGATACGCAGTATTTT. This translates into CASSLQPLTSGGRADTQYF. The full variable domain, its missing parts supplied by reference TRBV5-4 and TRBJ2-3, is ETGVTQSPTHLIKTRGQQVTLRCSSQSGHNTVSWYQQALGQGPQFIFQYYREEENGRGNFPPRFSGLQFPNYSSELNVNALELDDSALYLCASSLQPLTSGGRADTQYFGPGTRLTVL.

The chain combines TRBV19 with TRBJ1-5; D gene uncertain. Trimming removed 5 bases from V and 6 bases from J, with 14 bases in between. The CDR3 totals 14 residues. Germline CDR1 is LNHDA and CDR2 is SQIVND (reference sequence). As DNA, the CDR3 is TGTGCCAGTAGTCATAGAGGGAGCGGTCAGCCCCAGCATTTT. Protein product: CASSHRGSGQPQHF.

The chain's CDR3 is CASSQYSGAAYEQYF. In DNA form, the CDR3 reads TGTGCCAGCAGCCAATATAGCGGGGCCGCCTACGAGCAGTACTTC. This sequence joins TRBV7-6 and TRBJ2-7; the match to TRBD2 covers 8 bases. This CDR3 comprises 15 residues. The germline gives CDR1 SGHVS, CDR2 FNYEAQ. The V gene end was trimmed by 5 bases and the J gene end by 2 bases; junction bases not matched to a gene: 8.

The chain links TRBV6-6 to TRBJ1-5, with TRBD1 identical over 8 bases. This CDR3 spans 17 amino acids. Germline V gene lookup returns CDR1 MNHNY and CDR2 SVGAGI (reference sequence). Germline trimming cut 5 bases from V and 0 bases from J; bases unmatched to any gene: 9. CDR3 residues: CASSPGQGISSNQPQHF. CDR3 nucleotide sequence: TGTGCCAGCAGTCCCGGACAGGGCATAAGTAGCAATCAGCCCCAGCATTTT.

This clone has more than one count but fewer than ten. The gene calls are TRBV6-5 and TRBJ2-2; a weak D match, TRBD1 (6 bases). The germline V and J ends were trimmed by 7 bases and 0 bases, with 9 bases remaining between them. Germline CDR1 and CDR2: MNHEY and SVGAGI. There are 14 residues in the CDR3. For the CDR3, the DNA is TGTGCCAGCAAGCGGACAGCGAACACCGGGGAGCTGTTTTTT. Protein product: CASKRTANTGELFF.

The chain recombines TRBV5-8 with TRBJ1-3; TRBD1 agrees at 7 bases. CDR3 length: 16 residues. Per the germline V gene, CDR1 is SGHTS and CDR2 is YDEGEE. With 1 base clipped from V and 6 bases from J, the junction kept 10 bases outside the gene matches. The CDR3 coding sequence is TGTGCCAGCAGCTTGTACAGGGGAATAGATTTAAACACCATATATTTT. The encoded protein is CASSLYRGIDLNTIYF.

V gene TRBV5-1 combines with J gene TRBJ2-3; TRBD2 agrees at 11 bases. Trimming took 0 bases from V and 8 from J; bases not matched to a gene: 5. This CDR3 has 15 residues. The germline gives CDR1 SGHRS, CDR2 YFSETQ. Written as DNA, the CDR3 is TGCGCCAGCAGCTTGGCTAGCGGGGGGACACCTACGCAGTATTTT. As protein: CASSLASGGTPTQYF.